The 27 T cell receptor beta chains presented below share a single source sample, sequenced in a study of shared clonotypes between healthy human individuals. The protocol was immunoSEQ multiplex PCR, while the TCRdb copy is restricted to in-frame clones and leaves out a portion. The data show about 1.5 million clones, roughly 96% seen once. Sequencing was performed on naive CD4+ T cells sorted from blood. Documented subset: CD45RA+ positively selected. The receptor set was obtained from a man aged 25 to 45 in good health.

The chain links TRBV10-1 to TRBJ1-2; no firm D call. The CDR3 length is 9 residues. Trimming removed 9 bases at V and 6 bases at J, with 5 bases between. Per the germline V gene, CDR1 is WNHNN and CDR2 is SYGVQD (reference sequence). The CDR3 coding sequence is TGCGCCAGTAGGGATGGCTACACCTTC. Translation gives CASRDGYTF.

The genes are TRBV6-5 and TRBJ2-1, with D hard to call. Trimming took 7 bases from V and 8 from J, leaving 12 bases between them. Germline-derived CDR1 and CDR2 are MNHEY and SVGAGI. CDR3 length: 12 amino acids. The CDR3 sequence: CASKGGFDEQFF. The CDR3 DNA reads TGTGCCAGCAAAGGCGGTTTTGATGAGCAGTTCTTC.

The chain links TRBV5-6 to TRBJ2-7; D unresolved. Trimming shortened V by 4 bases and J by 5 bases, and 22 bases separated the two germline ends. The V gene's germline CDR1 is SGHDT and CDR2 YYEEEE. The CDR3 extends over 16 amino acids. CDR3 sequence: CASSEWHGSGTHEQYF. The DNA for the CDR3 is TGTGCCAGCAGCGAGTGGCATGGCAGTGGTACCCACGAGCAGTACTTC.

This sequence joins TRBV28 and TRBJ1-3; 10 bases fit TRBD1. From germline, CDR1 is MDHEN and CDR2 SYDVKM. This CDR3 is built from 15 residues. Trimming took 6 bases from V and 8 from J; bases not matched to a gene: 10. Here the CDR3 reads CASSPGTGDTDTIYF. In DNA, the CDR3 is TGTGCCAGCAGCCCAGGGACAGGGGATACCGACACCATATATTTT.

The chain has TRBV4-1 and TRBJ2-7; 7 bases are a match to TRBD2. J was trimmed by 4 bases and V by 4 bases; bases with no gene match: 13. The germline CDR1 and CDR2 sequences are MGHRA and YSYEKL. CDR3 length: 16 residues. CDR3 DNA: TGCGCCAGCAGCCTAGACTGGGGAGGGAGTGGATACGAGCAGTACTTC. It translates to CASSLDWGGSGYEQYF.

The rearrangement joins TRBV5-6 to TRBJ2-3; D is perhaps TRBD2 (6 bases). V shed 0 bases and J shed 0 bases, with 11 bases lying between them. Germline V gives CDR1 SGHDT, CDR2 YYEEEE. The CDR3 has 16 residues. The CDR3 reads CASSLVASVSTDTQYF. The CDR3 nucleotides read TGTGCCAGCAGCTTGGTGGCTAGCGTGAGCACAGATACGCAGTATTTT. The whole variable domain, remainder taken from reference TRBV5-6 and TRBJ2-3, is DAGVTQSPTHLIKTRGQQVTLRCSPKSGHDTVSWYQQALGQGPQFIFQYYEEEERQRGNFPDRFSGHQFPNYSSELNVNALLLGDSALYLCASSLVASVSTDTQYFGPGTRLTVL.

The DNA of the CDR3 is TGCAGCGTTGCCGGGGACTACGAGCAGTACTTC. This sequence encodes CSVAGDYEQYF. The rearrangement joins TRBV29-1 to TRBJ2-7; tentative D call: TRBD2 (5 bases). V was trimmed by 4 bases and J by 3 bases, leaving 7 bases between them. Per the germline V gene, CDR1 is SQVTM and CDR2 is ANQGSEA. The CDR3 runs 11 residues.

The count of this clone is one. CDR3 amino acids: CASSPRFLGQGIQPQHF. CDR3 nucleotide sequence: TGTGCCAGCTCACCAAGATTTTTGGGACAGGGGATTCAGCCCCAGCATTTT. J is TRBJ1-5 and V is TRBV18; 10 bases match TRBD1. The CDR3 covers 17 residues. After removal of 2 bases from V and 6 bases from J, the junction contained 10 bases not matched to a gene. Germline CDR1 KGHSH, CDR2 LQKENI.

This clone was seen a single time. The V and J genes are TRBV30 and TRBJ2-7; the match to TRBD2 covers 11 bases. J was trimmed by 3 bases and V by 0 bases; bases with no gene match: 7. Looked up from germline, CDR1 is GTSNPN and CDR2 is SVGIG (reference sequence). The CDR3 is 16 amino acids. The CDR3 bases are TGTGCCTGGAGTGTAGTAGCGGGAGGGCCGCACTACGAGCAGTACTTC. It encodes CAWSVVAGGPHYEQYF.

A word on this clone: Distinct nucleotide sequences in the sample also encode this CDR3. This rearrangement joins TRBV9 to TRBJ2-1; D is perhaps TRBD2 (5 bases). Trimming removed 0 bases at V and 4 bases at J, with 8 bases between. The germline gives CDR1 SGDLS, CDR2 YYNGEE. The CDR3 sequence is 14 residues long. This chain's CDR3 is CASSVAGSYNEQFF. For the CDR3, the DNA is TGTGCCAGCAGCGTAGCGGGGAGTTACAATGAGCAGTTCTTC.

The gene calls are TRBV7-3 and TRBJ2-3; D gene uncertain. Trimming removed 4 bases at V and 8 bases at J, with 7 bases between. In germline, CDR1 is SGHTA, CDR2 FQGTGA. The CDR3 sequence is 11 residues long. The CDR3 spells CASSSSGTQYF. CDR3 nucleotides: TGTGCCAGCAGCTCTAGTGGTACGCAGTATTTT.

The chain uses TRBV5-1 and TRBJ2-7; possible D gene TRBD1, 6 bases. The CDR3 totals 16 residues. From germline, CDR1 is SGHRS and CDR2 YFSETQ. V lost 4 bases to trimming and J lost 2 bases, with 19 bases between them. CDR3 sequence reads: CASSDRDRTKTYEQYF. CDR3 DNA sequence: TGCGCCAGCAGCGACCGAGACAGGACGAAGACCTACGAGCAGTACTTC.

As DNA, the CDR3 is TGCGCCAGCAGCTCCGGTCTTAGGCCAGATGTCTCCTACAATGAGCAGTTCTTC. It specifies CASSSGLRPDVSYNEQFF. J is TRBJ2-1 and V is TRBV5-1; the D is unclear. The germline V gene encodes CDR1 SGHRS and CDR2 YFSETQ. The CDR3 extends over 18 amino acids. Trimming took 3 bases from V and 0 from J, leaving 19 bases between them.

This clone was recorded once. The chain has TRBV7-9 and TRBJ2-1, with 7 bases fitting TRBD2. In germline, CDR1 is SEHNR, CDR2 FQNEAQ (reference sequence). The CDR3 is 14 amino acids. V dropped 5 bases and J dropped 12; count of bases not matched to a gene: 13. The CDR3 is CASSPQRDPGRQFF. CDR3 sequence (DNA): TGTGCCAGCAGCCCTCAGCGGGATCCGGGGAGGCAGTTCTTC.

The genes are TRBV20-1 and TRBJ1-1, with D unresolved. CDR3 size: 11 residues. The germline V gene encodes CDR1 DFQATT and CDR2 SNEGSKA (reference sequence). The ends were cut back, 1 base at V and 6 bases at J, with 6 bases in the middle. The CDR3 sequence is CSARGRPEAFF. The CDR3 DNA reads TGCAGTGCTAGAGGGAGGCCTGAAGCTTTCTTT.

The CDR3 DNA sequence: TGCGCCAGCAGCCACGACCGGGACAGGGGATGGAGGACTGAAGCTTTCTTT. Amino acid sequence: CASSHDRDRGWRTEAFF. V and J are TRBV4-1 and TRBJ1-1, with 10 positions matching TRBD1. Germline V gives CDR1 MGHRA, CDR2 YSYEKL. J gave up 5 bases and V 3 bases, and 12 bases lay outside the gene matches. The CDR3 is made up of 17 amino acids.

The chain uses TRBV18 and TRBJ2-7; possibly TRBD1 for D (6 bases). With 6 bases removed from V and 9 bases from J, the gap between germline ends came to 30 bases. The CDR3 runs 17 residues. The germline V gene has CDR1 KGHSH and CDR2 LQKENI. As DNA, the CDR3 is TGTGCCAGCTCCACCACCCTGACAGGAGCGATTGGCGAGGGGCAGTACTTC. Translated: CASSTTLTGAIGEGQYF.

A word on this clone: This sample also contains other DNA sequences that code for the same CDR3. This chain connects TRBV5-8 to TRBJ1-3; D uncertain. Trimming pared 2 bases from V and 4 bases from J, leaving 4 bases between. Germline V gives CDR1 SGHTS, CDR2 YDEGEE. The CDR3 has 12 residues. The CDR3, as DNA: TGTGCCAGCAGCTTTCCCGGAAACACCATATATTTT. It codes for CASSFPGNTIYF. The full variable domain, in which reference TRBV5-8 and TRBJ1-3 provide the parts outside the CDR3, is EAGVTQSPTHLIKTRGQQATLRCSPISGHTSVYWYQQALGLGLQFLLWYDEGEERNRGNFPPRFSGRQFPNYSSELNVNALELEDSALYLCASSFPGNTIYFGEGSWLTVV.

The CDR3 region is CASSYALQETQYF. The CDR3 DNA is TGCGCCAGCAGCTATGCACTCCAAGAGACCCAGTACTTC. The V and J genes are TRBV5-1 and TRBJ2-5, with D unclear. The CDR3 runs 13 residues. V dropped 3 bases and J dropped 1 base, with 7 bases sitting between them. From germline, CDR1 is SGHRS and CDR2 YFSETQ.

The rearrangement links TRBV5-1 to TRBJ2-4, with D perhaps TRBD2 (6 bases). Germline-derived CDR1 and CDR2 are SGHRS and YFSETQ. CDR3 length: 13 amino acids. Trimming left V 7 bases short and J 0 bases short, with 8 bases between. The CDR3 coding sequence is TGCGCCAGCGGGGACTTAGCCAAAAACATTCAGTACTTC. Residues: CASGDLAKNIQYF.

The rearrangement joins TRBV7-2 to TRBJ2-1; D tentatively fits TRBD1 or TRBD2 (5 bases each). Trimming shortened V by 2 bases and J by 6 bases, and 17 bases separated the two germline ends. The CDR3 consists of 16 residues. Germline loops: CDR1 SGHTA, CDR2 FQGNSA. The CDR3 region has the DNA TGTGCCAGCAGCTTATATTTGGGGCGAGGGGTCAATGAGCAGTTCTTC. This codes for CASSLYLGRGVNEQFF.

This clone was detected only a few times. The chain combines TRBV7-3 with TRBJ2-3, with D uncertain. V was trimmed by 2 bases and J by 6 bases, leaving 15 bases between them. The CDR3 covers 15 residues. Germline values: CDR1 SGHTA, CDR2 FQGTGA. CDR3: CASSLHGPPLDTQYF. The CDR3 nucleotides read TGTGCCAGCAGCTTACATGGACCGCCTTTGGATACGCAGTATTTT. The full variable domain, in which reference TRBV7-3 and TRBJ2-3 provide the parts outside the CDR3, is GAGVSQTPSNKVTEKGKYVELRCDPISGHTALYWYRQSLGQGPEFLIYFQGTGAADDSGLPNDRFFAVRPEGSVSTLKIQRTERGDSAVYLCASSLHGPPLDTQYFGPGTRLTVL.

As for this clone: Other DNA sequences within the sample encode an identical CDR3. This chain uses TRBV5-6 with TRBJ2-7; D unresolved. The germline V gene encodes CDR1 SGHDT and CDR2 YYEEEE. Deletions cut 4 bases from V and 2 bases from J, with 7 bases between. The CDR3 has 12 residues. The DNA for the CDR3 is TGTGCCAGCAGCCGCAGAACCTACGAGCAGTACTTC. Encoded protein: CASSRRTYEQYF.

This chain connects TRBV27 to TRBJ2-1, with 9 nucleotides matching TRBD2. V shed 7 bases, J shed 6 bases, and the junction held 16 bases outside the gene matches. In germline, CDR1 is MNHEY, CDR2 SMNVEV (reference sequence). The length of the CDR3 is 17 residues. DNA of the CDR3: TGTGCCAGCATTAGACTAGCGGTATCGTCTTTAAGCAATGAGCAGTTCTTC. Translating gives CASIRLAVSSLSNEQFF.

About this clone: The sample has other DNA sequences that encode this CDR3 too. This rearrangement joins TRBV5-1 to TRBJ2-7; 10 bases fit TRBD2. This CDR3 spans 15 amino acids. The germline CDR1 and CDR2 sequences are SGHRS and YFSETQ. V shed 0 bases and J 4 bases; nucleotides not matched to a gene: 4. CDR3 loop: CASSLVAGGPYEQYF. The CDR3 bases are TGCGCCAGCAGCTTGGTAGCGGGAGGACCATACGAGCAGTACTTC.

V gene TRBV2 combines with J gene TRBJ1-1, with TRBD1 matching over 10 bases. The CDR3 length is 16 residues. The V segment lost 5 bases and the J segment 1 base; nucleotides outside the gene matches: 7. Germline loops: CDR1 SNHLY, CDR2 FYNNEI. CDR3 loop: CASSTGQGRGNTEAFF. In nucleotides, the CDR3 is TGTGCCAGCAGTACGGGACAGGGGCGGGGGAACACTGAAGCTTTCTTT.

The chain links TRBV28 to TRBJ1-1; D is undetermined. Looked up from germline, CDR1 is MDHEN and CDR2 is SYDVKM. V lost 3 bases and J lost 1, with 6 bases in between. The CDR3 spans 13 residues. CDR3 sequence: CASSFSWNTEAFF. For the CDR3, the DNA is TGTGCCAGCAGTTTTTCTTGGAACACTGAAGCTTTCTTT.